This T cell receptor (beta chain) was retrieved from a study of cytomegalovirus exposure and HLA in healthy donors. Study-wide background: Earlier results showed roughly 120 million unique TCR beta sequences derived from approximately 170 million T cells. Overall study findings and caveats: One variant, a missense change in DCLRE1C, was linked in a later analysis to TCR beta V- and J-gene trimming. Researchers had no immune exposure information except CMV serostatus available. In a later analysis, HLA-associated TCR beta chains were more clonally expanded than equally common others.

The CDR3 extends over 15 amino acids. Germline assignment: CDR1 SGHTA and CDR2 FQGNSA. The V gene lost 4 bases and the J gene lost 7 bases, with 18 bases spanning the gap. The PCR ran on 60 Vbeta and 13 Jbeta primers. Produced via immunoSEQ multiplex PCR; TCRdb's table is partial and in-frame only. The table records over 50,000 clones, over 65% of them present only once. This clone occurred a few times. Its antigen is as yet unknown. The receptor was isolated from a man aged 35 to 55 in good health and CMV-seropositive. J is TRBJ2-3 and V is TRBV7-2; a possible D gene is TRBD2 (5 bases). Sequencing was done on a sample of PBMCs. Here the CDR3 reads CASSSPSTRLHTQYF. The CDR3 nucleotides read TGTGCCAGCAGCTCCCCATCAACTAGGCTTCATACGCAGTATTTT.